This T cell receptor beta chain was sequenced during a study of blood T cell repertoires in COVID-19 (dated by TCRdb to the early 2020s). Concerning the study at large: Samples from collaborators originated in the United States, Italy and Spain and spanned both the acute and convalescent phases of COVID-19. The repertoires were released in a freely available public database meant as a resource for research on the immune response to SARS-CoV-2. Nearly every sample came with metadata listing a de-identified subject ID, COVID-19 status, age in years and sex. The samples were drawn from the first 160 participants of the ongoing ImmuneRACE study and from more than 1,000 subjects provided by 6 global collaborators. HLA class I and class II types, where available, came from metadata supplied by the sample provider rather than from assay-based typing. The material from the prospective study consisted of cDNA or gDNA derived from T cells, B-cell-depleted T cells, or PBMCs. The dataset comprised deeply sampled blood TCRbeta repertoires from subjects exposed to, actively infected with, or recovered from COVID-19. What the study reported, not specific to this receptor: The amount of clinical and demographic metadata varied by source and participant and was provided uncurated.

This clone was seen a single time. It has no known antigen specificity. No much larger clone exists at a distance of one base, and base qualities are not known. The germline V gene yields MNHNS for CDR1 and SASEGT for CDR2. The CDR3 runs 15 amino acids, cysteine and phenylalanine included. Here the CDR3 DNA is all that survives: 45 bases in frame from base 1. V was cut back by 1 base and J by 4 bases, leaving a gap of 11 bases between them. Collaborating institutions collected whole blood in K2EDTA tubes following their own protocols. For TCRbeta analysis, collaborator samples were shipped as frozen whole blood, as isolated PBMCs, or as DNA extracted from either sample type. TCRbeta CDR3 regions were amplified from genomic DNA using the immunoSEQ Assay, a bias-controlled multiplex PCR. Under the source paper's analysis protocol: The number of nucleated cells in each sample was estimated from the amplification of reference gene primers within the assay. To quantify the absolute abundance of each unique TCRbeta CDR3 rearrangement, sequence reads were collapsed and filtered. For each sample, productive Simpson clonality was calculated as the square root of Simpson's diversity index across productive rearrangements. TCRdb mirrors the immuneACCESS table, restricted to in-frame sequences. Some clones are absent from its copies; in checked studies, under half trace to an unresolved V gene, and the reason for the others is unknown. The V and J calls and clone size were taken over from that table, and D and trimming were inferred from the DNA. The sample profile shows roughly 250,000 clones; approximately 83% of them were found once. 7.4% of the sample belongs to the ten largest clones.

The chain uses TRBV6-1 and TRBJ1-3, with a tentative D gene TRBD1 over 6 matching bases. The clonotype comes from a woman in her forties or fifties with acute or convalescent COVID-19. Material: peripheral blood. Here the CDR3 is given as CASSEDGGHGNTIYF. The nucleotide sequence is TGTGCCAGCAGTGAAGACGGGGGGCACGGAAACACCATATATTTT.